Included here is one TCR beta chain sequence, with context. The clone's antigen remains unknown. No base quality information exists; no much larger clone differs at one position. This record comes from a study of identifying expanded T cells in peripheral blood (dated by TCRdb to between 2018 and 2021). Notes on the research overall: Technical replicates were generated by sequencing separate aliquots of the same genomic DNA pool, and four replicates were compared pairwise.

TCRbeta CDR3 regions were profiled by bias-controlled multiplex PCR amplification of genomic DNA with the immunoSEQ Assay. The authors processed their data as follows. To quantify the absolute abundance of each unique TCRbeta CDR3 region, the sequences were collapsed and filtered. Differential abundance was tested with a binomial (Fisher-equivalent) model and with a beta-binomial model adding time-dependent variance fitted from healthy donors. Clones with fewer than 5 combined templates were removed, and a clone was called differentially abundant if the clone's Benjamini-Hochberg FDR was below 0.01. In the beta-binomial model, variance was expressed as a function of the total template count across the two samples, in the form v = (b*log(k)+a)^2. TCRdb carries this immuneACCESS record with in-frame sequences only. Its versions omit some clonotypes, under half of them owing to an unresolved V gene in the studies checked, with the rest unexplained. Clone size and the V and J calls come from that table; the DNA yielded D and trimming. The sample includes 90,000 or so clones, with 88% observed a single time. The ten largest make up around 20% of the sample.

No immune events, such as infections, were documented for the healthy donors during the collection period. Blood repertoires from healthy donors were used as a training cohort for calibrating time-dependent variance in a beta-binomial model of differential abundance of T-cell clones. There were 10 healthy donors in the training cohort, of whom 3 were female and 7 were male. On average the donors were around 39 years old, and their ages spanned roughly 29 to 70 years. Whole blood, obtained from a commercial supplier, was collected from each healthy donor at three time points spaced approximately two weeks apart. Genomic DNA was extracted from unsorted whole blood for immunosequencing. What the study reported, not specific to this receptor: The binomial model flagged about 1.1 differentially abundant clones between technical replicates but about 16.4 over two weeks and approximately 18 over four weeks. In all healthy donors, the variance in clone template counts between samples taken two to three weeks apart rose significantly as total template count increased. Across all healthy-donor time intervals, the beta-binomial model significantly cut both the number of clones called differentially abundant and the false-positive rate. The authors expected biological variance in healthy repertoires might increase further over much longer intervals such as months to years.

Inclusive of the bounding cysteine and phenylalanine, the CDR3 is 14 residues long. Only CDR3 DNA is held: 42 bases, read in frame from base 1. The germline V gene encodes CDR1 GTSNPN and CDR2 SVGIG (reference sequence). V has 7 bases trimmed and J has 6 bases trimmed; junction bases matching no gene number 10. This chain is built from TRBV30 and TRBJ2-2, and 8 junctional nucleotides match TRBD1. Source material: blood. The sequence was obtained from a person aged 18 to 70 in good health. The CDR3 has the sequence CASSRTGRSGELFF. The nucleotide sequence is TGTGCCTCCTCGCGGACAGGGCGATCCGGGGAGCTGTTTTTT.